The 20 T cell receptor beta chains below come from one sample, sequenced in a study of spatial heterogeneity in lung cancer. Documented time point: sample taken at primary tumor resection. MiXCR, run by TCRdb on the 5' RACE reads, gives a single entry per CDR3 protein. This sample carries about 22,000 distinct CDR3 sequences, around 5.8% of them seen once, and the ten largest clones take under 45%. The material sequenced was PBMCs, taken at surgery. The origin of the receptors is a male donor with early-stage non-small cell lung cancer.

This clonotype was recorded many times. The V call is TRBV7-9, the J call TRBJ2-3; weak D call: TRBD1 (5 bases). CDR1 SEHNR and CDR2 FQNEAQ come from the germline V gene (reference sequence). The V end lost 3 bases, the J end lost 9 bases, and 34 bases lay between the germline ends. This CDR3 is built from 20 residues. As DNA, the CDR3 is TGTGCCAGCAGCTTTCCCCCCGCACAGGCCAGTTCGTTGCACCCGTTGACGCAGTATTTT. It translates to CASSFPPAQASSLHPLTQYF.

This clonotype was recorded at least ten times. CDR3 nucleotide sequence: TGTGCCAGTAGTCGACGACAGGGGGCAACAGATACGCAGTATTTT. As protein: CASSRRQGATDTQYF. The chain carries TRBV19 and TRBJ2-3, with 10 bases matching TRBD1. Germline trimming cut 5 bases from V and 3 bases from J; bases unmatched to any gene: 5. Germline CDR1 reads LNHDA; CDR2 reads SQIVND (reference sequence). The CDR3 has 15 amino acids.

This clonotype was seen at least ten times. V and J are TRBV7-2 and TRBJ2-7; TRBD2 matches at 9 bases. Looked up from germline, CDR1 is SGHTA and CDR2 is FQGNSA. J was trimmed by 4 bases and V by 4 bases; bases with no gene match: 8. The CDR3 is made up of 15 amino acids. The chain's CDR3 is CASSSLGSGGYEQYF. In DNA, the CDR3 is TGTGCCAGCAGCTCTCTGGGCAGCGGGGGGTACGAGCAGTACTTC.

This clonotype was counted ten times or more. As DNA, the CDR3 is TGTGCCAGCGGGAAATCCAACTACAATGAGCAGTTCTTC. Protein: CASGKSNYNEQFF. The chain recombines TRBV6-5 with TRBJ2-1; D not resolved. Trimming took 8 bases from V and 3 from J, leaving 11 bases between them. The CDR3 is made up of 13 amino acids. The germline CDR1 and CDR2 sequences are MNHEY and SVGAGI.

This clonotype occurred many times. V gene TRBV4-3 combines with J gene TRBJ2-3, with a tentative D call TRBD1 (7 bases). The CDR3 extends over 16 amino acids. Trimming stripped 3 bases from V and 6 bases from J, with 19 bases between. CDR1 is LGHNA, CDR2 YSLEER, per germline. CDR3 amino acids: CASSHPRQGGSDTQYF. The CDR3 nucleotides are TGCGCCAGCAGCCACCCGAGGCAGGGGGGATCGGATACGCAGTATTTT.

This clonotype was found many times. V usage is TRBV20-1 and J usage is TRBJ2-7, with TRBD1 matching 7 bases. After removal of 7 bases from V and 1 base from J, the junction contained 7 bases not matched to a gene. CDR1 is DFQATT and CDR2 is SNEGSKA in the germline V gene (reference sequence). This CDR3 has 13 amino acids. CDR3 in DNA: TGCAGTGTCCCAAGACAGGGATCCTACGAGCAGTACTTC. Translation gives CSVPRQGSYEQYF.

This clonotype was observed many times. The chain has TRBV4-2 and TRBJ1-5, with D hard to call. The V gene lost 2 bases and the J gene lost 7 bases, with 6 bases spanning the gap. CDR1 and CDR2 (germline): LGHNA, YNFKEQ. CDR3 size: 12 residues. The CDR3 sequence is CASSQPGQPQHF. CDR3 bases: TGTGCCAGCAGCCAACCCGGGCAGCCCCAGCATTTT.

This clonotype was detected many times. The V gene is TRBV14, the J gene TRBJ2-5; no clear D gene. The CDR3 contains 16 residues. Germline-derived CDR1 and CDR2 are SGHDN and FVKESK. Trimming took 2 bases from V and 0 from J, leaving 13 bases between them. CDR3 residues: CASSQYPGGNQETQYF. The CDR3 DNA reads as TGTGCCAGCAGCCAATACCCAGGTGGCAACCAAGAGACCCAGTACTTC.

Ten or more counts support this clonotype. This chain uses TRBV5-1 with TRBJ2-7; a weak D match, TRBD1 (6 bases). The CDR3 length is 14 residues. Trimming removed 0 bases from V and 7 bases from J, with 14 bases in between. In germline, CDR1 is SGHRS, CDR2 YFSETQ. The CDR3 sequence: CASSLGGGLREQYF. The CDR3 DNA reads TGCGCCAGCAGCTTGGGAGGGGGTCTTAGGGAGCAGTACTTC.

This clonotype appeared many times. The J gene is TRBJ2-7, the V gene TRBV14; D is possibly TRBD2 (5 bases). The CDR3 extends over 14 amino acids. Germline-derived CDR1 and CDR2 are SGHDN and FVKESK. V was cut by 0 bases and J by 1 base, with 7 bases left in between. In DNA, the CDR3 is TGTGCCAGCAGCCAAGAACTAGGTTCCTACGAGCAGTACTTC. It translates to CASSQELGSYEQYF.

This clonotype has at least ten counts. The chain has TRBV27 and TRBJ1-2, with TRBD1 identical over 7 bases. The CDR3 length is 14 residues. The germline gives CDR1 MNHEY, CDR2 SMNVEV (reference sequence). V dropped 6 bases and J dropped 2; count of bases not matched to a gene: 6. CDR3 protein: CASRGGGLNYGYTF. In DNA, the CDR3 is TGTGCCAGCAGGGGAGGGGGCTTGAACTATGGCTACACCTTC.

The sample holds many counts of this clonotype. This rearrangement joins TRBV5-1 to TRBJ2-3, with D unresolved. The V end was cut by 0 bases, the J end by 5 bases, with 1 base between. The CDR3 runs 11 residues. Germline V gene data show CDR1 as SGHRS and CDR2 as YFSETQ. The CDR3 sequence: CASSLGDTQYF. DNA of the CDR3: TGCGCCAGCAGCTTGGGAGATACGCAGTATTTT.

CDR3 DNA: TGCAGTGCTAGAGCGGTAGGGACAGGGAGTGAGCAGTACTTC. Translating gives CSARAVGTGSEQYF. The chain links TRBV20-1 to TRBJ2-7; 9 bases agree with TRBD1. With 1 base clipped from V and 7 bases from J, the junction kept 8 bases outside the gene matches. The CDR3 spans 14 residues. Germline-derived CDR1 and CDR2 are DFQATT and SNEGSKA (reference sequence).

Many counts were recorded for this clonotype. The chain carries TRBV23-1 and TRBJ2-1; TRBD1 agrees at 7 bases. TRBV23-1 has ORF status, its function being uncertain. The V gene end was trimmed by 3 bases and the J gene end by 8 bases; junction bases not matched to a gene: 10. This CDR3 is 15 amino acids long. The chain's CDR3 is CASSHTGELTDEQFF. The CDR3 region has the DNA TGCGCCAGCAGTCATACAGGGGAACTAACCGATGAGCAGTTCTTC.

At least ten counts were recorded for this clonotype. The gene calls are TRBV21-1 and TRBJ2-5; the D call of TRBD2 is as the table states it, not checked on the DNA. TRBV21-1 is a pseudogene. The CDR3 extends over 13 amino acids. The DNA for the CDR3 is TGTGCCAGCAGCACTGGAGGAGCGCGGACCCAGTACTTC. Its translation: CASSTGGARTQYF.

This clonotype was counted many times. The rearrangement links TRBV4-2 to TRBJ2-2; 12 bases match TRBD2. V trimming: 5 bases; J trimming: 6 bases; junction bases outside the gene matches: 7. The CDR3 has 16 amino acids. CDR1 LGHNA and CDR2 YNFKEQ come from the germline V gene. CDR3 protein: CASSTRTSGKPGELFF. DNA of the CDR3: TGTGCCAGCAGCACGAGGACTAGCGGGAAGCCCGGGGAGCTGTTTTTT.

This clonotype was detected ten times or more. The rearrangement uses TRBV27 and TRBJ2-5, with 8 bases aligning to TRBD2. J gave up 5 bases and V 4 bases, and 6 bases lay outside the gene matches. This CDR3 contains 14 residues. Germline V CDR1 and CDR2: MNHEY, SMNVEV (reference sequence). Here the CDR3 DNA reads TGTGCCAGCAGTTCATACGGGAGGGCGGAGACCCAGTACTTC. It encodes CASSSYGRAETQYF.

The table lists this clonotype with many counts. The rearrangement joins TRBV5-1 to TRBJ1-1; D unclear. The germline V gene encodes CDR1 SGHRS and CDR2 YFSETQ. V lost 0 bases and J lost 4, with 13 bases in between. The CDR3 totals 15 residues. CDR3 residues: CASSLGAGSGTEAFF. CDR3 bases: TGCGCCAGCAGCTTGGGAGCGGGGTCGGGCACTGAAGCTTTCTTT.

The J gene is TRBJ2-3, the V gene TRBV5-1; unclear D gene. V lost 5 bases and J 3 bases, leaving 10 bases between the germline ends. Germline V gene sequence: CDR1 SGHRS, CDR2 YFSETQ. The CDR3 is 13 residues long. CDR3: CASSPKGTDTQYF. In DNA, the CDR3 is TGCGCCAGCAGTCCGAAAGGGACAGATACGCAGTATTTT.

This clonotype was seen at least ten times. The chain combines TRBV19 with TRBJ1-6, with D maybe TRBD1 (5 bases). V dropped 10 bases and J dropped 9 bases, with 19 bases sitting between them. Germline lookup yields CDR1 LNHDA and CDR2 SQIVND (reference sequence). This CDR3 comprises 14 residues. The CDR3 loop reads CATQPRGGGSPLHF. In DNA form, the CDR3 reads TGTGCCACCCAGCCGCGGGGTGGGGGTTCACCCCTCCACTTT. Variable domain in full (rest from reference TRBV19 and TRBJ1-6): DGGITQSPKYLFRKEGQNVTLSCEQNLNHDAMYWYRQDPGQGLRLIYYSQIVNDFQKGDIAEGYSVSREKKESFPLTVTSAQKNPTAFYLCATQPRGGGSPLHFGNGTRLTVT.